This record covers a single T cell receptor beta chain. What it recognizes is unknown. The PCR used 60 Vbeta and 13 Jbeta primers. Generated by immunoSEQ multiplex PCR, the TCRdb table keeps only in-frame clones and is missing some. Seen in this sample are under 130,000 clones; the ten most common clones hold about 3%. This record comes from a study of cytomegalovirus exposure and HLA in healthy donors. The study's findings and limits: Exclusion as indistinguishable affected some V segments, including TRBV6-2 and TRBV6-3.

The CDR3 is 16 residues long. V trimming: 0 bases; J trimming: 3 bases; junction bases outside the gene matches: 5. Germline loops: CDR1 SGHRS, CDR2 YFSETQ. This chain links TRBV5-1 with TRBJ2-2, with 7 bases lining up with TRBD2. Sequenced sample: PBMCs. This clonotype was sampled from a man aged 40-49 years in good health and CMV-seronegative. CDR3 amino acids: CASSLALGGDTGELFF. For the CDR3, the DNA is TGCGCCAGCAGCTTGGCCCTGGGGGGGGACACCGGGGAGCTGTTTTTT. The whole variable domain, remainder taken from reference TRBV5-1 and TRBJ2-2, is KAGVTQTPRYLIKTRGQQVTLSCSPISGHRSVSWYQQTPGQGLQFLFEYFSETQRNKGNFPGRFSGRQFSNSRSEMNVSTLELGDSALYLCASSLALGGDTGELFFGEGSRLTVL.